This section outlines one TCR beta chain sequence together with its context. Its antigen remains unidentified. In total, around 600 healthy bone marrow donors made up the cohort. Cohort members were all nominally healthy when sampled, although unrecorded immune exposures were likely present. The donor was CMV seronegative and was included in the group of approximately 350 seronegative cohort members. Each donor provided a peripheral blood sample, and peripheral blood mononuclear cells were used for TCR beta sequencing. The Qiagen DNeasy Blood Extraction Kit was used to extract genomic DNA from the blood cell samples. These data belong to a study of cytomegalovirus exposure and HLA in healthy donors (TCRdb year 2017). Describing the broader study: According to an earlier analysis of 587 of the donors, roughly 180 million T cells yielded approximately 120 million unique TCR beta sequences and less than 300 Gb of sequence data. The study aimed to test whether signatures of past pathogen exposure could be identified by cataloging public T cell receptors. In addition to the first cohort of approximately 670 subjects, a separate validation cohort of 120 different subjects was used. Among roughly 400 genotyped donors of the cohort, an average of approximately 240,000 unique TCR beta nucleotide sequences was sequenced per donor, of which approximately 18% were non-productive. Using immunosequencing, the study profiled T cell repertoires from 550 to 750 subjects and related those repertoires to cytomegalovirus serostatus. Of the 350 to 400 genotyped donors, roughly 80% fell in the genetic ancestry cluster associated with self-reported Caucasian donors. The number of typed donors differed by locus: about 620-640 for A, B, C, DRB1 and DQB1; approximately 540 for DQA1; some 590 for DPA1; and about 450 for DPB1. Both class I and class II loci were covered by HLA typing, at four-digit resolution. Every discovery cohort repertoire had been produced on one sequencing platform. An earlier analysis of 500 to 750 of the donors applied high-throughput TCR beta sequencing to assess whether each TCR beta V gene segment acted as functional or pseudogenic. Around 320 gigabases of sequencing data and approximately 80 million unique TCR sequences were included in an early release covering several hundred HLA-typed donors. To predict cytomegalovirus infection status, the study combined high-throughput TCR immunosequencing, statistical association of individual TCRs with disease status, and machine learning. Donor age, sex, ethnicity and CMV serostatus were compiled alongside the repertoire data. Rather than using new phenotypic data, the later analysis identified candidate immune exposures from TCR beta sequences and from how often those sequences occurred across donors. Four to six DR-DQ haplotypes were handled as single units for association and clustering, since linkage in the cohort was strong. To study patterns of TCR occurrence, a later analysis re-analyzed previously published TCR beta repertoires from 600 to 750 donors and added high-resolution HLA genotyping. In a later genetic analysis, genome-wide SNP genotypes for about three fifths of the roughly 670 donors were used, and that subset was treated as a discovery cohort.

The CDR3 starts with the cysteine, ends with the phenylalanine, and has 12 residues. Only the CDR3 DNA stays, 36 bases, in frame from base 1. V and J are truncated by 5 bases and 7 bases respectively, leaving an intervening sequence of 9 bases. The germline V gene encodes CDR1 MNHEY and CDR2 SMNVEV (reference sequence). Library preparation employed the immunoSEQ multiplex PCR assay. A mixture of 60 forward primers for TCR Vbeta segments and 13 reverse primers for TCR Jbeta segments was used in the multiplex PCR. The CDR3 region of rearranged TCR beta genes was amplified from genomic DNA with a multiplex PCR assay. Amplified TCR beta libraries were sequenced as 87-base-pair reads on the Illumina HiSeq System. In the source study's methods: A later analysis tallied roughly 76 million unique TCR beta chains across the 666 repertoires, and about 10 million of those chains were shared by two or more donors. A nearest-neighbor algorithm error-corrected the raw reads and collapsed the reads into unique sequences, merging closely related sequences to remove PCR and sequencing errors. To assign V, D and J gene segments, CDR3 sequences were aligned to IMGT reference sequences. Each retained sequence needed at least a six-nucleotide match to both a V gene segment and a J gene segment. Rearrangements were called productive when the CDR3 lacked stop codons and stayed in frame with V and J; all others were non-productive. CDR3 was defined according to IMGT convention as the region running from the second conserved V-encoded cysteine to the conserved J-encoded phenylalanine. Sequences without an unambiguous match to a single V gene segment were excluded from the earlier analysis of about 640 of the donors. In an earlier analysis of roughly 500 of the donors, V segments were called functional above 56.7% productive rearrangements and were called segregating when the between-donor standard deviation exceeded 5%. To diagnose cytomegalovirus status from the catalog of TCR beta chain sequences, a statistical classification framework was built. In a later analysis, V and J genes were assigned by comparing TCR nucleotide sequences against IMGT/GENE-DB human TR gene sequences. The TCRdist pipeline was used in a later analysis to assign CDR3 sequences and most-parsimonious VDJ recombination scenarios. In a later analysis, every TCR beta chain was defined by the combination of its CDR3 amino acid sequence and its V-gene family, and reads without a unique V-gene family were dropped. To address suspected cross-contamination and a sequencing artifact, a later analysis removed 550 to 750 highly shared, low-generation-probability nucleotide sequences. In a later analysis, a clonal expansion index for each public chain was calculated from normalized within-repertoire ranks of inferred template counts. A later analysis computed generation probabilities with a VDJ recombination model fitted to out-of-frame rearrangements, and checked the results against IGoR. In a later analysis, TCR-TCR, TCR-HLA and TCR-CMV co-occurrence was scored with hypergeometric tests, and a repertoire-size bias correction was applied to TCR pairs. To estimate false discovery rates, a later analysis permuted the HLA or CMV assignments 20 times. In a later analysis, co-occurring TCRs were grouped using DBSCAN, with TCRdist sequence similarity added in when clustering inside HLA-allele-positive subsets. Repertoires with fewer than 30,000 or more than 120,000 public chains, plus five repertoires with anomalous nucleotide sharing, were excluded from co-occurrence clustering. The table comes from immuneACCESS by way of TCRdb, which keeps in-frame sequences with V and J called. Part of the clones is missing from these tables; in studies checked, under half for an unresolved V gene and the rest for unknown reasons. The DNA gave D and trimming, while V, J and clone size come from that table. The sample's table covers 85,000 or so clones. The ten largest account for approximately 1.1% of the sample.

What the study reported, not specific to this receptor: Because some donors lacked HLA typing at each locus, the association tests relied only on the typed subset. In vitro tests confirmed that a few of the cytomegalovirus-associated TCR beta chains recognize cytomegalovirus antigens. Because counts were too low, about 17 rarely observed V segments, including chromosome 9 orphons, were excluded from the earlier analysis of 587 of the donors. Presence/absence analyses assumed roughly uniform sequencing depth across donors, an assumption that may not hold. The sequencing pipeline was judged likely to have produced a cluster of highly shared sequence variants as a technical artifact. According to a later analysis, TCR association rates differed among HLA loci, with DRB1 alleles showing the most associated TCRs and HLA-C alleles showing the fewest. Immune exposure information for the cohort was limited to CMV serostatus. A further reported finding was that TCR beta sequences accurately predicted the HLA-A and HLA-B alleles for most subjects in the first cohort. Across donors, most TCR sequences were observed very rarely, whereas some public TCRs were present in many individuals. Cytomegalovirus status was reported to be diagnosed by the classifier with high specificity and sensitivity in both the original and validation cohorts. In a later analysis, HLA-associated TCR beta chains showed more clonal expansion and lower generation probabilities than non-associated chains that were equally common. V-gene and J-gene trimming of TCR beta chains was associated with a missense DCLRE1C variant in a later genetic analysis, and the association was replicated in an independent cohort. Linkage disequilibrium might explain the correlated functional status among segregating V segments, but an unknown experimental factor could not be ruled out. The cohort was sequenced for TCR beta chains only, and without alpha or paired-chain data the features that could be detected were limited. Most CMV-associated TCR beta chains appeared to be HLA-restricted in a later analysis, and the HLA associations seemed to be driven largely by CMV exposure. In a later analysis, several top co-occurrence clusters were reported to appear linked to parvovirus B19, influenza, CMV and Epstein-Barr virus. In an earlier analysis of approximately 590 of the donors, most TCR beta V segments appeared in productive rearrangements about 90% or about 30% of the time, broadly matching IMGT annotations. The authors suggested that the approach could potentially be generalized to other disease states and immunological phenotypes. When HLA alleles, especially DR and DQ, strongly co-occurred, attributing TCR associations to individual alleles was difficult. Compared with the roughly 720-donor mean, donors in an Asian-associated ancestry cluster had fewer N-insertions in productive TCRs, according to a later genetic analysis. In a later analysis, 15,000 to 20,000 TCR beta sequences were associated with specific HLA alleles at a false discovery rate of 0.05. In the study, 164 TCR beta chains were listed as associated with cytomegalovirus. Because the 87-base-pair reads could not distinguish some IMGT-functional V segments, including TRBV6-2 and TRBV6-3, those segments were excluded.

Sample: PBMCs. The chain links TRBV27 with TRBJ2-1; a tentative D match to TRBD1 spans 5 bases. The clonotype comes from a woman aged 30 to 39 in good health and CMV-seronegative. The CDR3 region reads CASSPGKNEQFF. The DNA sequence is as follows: TGTGCCAGCAGTCCAGGGAAAAATGAGCAGTTCTTC.